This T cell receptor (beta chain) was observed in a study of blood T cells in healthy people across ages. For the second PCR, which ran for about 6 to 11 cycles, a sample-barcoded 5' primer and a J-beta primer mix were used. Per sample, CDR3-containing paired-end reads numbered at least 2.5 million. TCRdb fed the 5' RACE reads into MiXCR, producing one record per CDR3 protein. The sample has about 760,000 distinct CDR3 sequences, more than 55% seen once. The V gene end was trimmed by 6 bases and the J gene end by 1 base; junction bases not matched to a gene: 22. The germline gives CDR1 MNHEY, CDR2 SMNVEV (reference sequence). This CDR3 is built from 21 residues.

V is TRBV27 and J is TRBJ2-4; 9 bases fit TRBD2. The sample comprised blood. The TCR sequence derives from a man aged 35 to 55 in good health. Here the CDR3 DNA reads TGTGCCAGCAGCCTCTCGGGGCTAGCGGGATCGGGGGCTTTCGCCAAAAACATTCAGTACTTC. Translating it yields CASSLSGLAGSGAFAKNIQYF.